Below, 31 T cell receptor beta chains from the same sample are listed, as sequenced in a study of metastatic and nonmetastatic thyroid tumors. Through MiXCR, TCRdb re-clonotyped the PCR reads. Of tens of thousands of clones in the sample, 20% to 30% were seen once. Treatment of any kind had been given to no patient before thyroid surgery. Sequencing used blood. These TCRs come from a female donor with papillary thyroid cancer or a benign thyroid nodule (not recorded which). Some clones in this sample may be carry-over from other donors' samples.

This clone was detected a few times. The V gene is TRBV28, the J gene TRBJ1-2; TRBD1 aligns across 7 bases. Germline V gives CDR1 MDHEN, CDR2 SYDVKM. V shed 1 base, J shed 0 bases, and the junction held 5 bases outside the gene matches. This CDR3 is built from 16 residues. The CDR3 region is CASSLSGGTANYGYTF. CDR3 coding DNA: TGTGCCAGCAGTTTATCGGGAGGGACAGCTAACTATGGCTACACCTTC.

In this sample, this clone turned up many times. The chain uses TRBV18 and TRBJ1-1; D call uncertain. The germline V gene encodes CDR1 KGHSH and CDR2 LQKENI. This CDR3 is built from 13 residues. Trimming took 2 bases from V and 1 from J, leaving 5 bases between them. CDR3 sequence reads: CASSPKPNTEAFF. The CDR3 region has the DNA TGTGCCAGCTCACCAAAGCCGAACACTGAAGCTTTCTTT.

This clone has ten or more counts. The DNA for the CDR3 is TGTGCCAGCAGCCAAGATCCAGGGGGCGGGGAAAAACTGTTTTTT. This translates into CASSQDPGGGEKLFF. The chain recombines TRBV3-1 with TRBJ1-4, with 8 positions matching TRBD1. Per germline, CDR1 LGHDT and CDR2 YNNKEL (reference sequence). V lost 0 bases, J lost 8 bases, and 5 bases stayed unmatched. CDR3 length equals 15 residues.

This clone showed up many times. The rearrangement links TRBV28 to TRBJ2-7, with D unclear. V lost 2 bases and J 2 bases, leaving 13 bases between the germline ends. CDR3 length equals 15 residues. The germline V gene has CDR1 MDHEN and CDR2 SYDVKM. This CDR3 is CASSLPEHKTYEQYF. In DNA, the CDR3 is TGTGCCAGCAGTTTACCGGAACATAAGACCTACGAGCAGTACTTC.

This clone was recorded at least ten times. V gene TRBV30 combines with J gene TRBJ1-1, with no clear D. This CDR3 comprises 15 residues. The germline V gene has CDR1 GTSNPN and CDR2 SVGIG (reference sequence). V shed 2 bases and J shed 5 bases, with 18 bases lying between them. Here the CDR3 reads CAWSRWMGRGTEAFF. In nucleotides, the CDR3 is TGTGCCTGGAGTCGGTGGATGGGTAGAGGTACTGAAGCTTTCTTT. The variable domain in full, completed from reference TRBV30 and TRBJ1-1, reads SQTIHQWPATLVQPVGSPLSLECTVEGTSNPNLYWYRQAAGRGLQLLFYSVGIGQISSEVPQNLSASRPQDRQFILSSKKLLLSDSGFYLCAWSRWMGRGTEAFFGQGTRLTVV.

The chain couples TRBV6-1 to TRBJ1-6; D remains unclear. From germline, CDR1 is MNHNS and CDR2 SASEGT. The V gene lost 5 bases and the J gene lost 10 bases, with 12 bases spanning the gap. The CDR3 totals 13 residues. The CDR3 DNA is TGTGCCAGCAGTCCCGAGGCGGGCTCACCCCTCCACTTT. Its translation is CASSPEAGSPLHF.

The chain has TRBV2 and TRBJ2-7, with a tentative D call TRBD1 (6 bases). Trimming took off 3 bases at V and 7 bases at J, with 16 bases between the two ends. CDR3 size: 14 residues. Germline V gene sequence: CDR1 SNHLY, CDR2 FYNNEI. As DNA, the CDR3 is TGTGCCAGCAGTGATATGGGGGCTATCGGGGAGCAGTACTTC. Translating gives CASSDMGAIGEQYF.

The rearrangement uses TRBV20-1 and TRBJ2-7; 10 bases fit TRBD2. With V trimmed by 6 bases and J by 2 bases, 10 bases remained unmatched. CDR1 is DFQATT and CDR2 is SNEGSKA in the germline V gene (reference sequence). There are 15 residues in the CDR3. CDR3 in amino acids: CSAPSSGREPYEQYF. The CDR3 region has the DNA TGCAGTGCGCCGAGCAGCGGGAGGGAACCCTACGAGCAGTACTTC.

The rearrangement uses TRBV5-1 and TRBJ2-7; 11 bases line up with TRBD2. After removal of 2 bases from V and 2 bases from J, the junction contained 9 bases not matched to a gene. The CDR3 spans 17 residues. Germline CDR1 reads SGHRS; CDR2 reads YFSETQ. This CDR3 is CASSLSLAGGTPYEQYF. In DNA form, the CDR3 reads TGCGCCAGCAGCTTAAGCCTAGCGGGAGGCACGCCCTACGAGCAGTACTTC.

This rearrangement joins TRBV19 to TRBJ1-1; D gene uncertain. Germline V gene data show CDR1 as LNHDA and CDR2 as SQIVND (reference sequence). The CDR3 has 15 residues. V was pared by 5 bases and J by 3 bases, with 16 bases between. The CDR3 loop reads CASSRAETQYTEAFF. CDR3 bases: TGTGCCAGTAGTCGGGCCGAGACCCAATACACTGAAGCTTTCTTT.

In its sample, this clone was seen many times. The chain combines TRBV28 with TRBJ1-5; the D gene is possibly TRBD1 (5 bases). Per germline, CDR1 MDHEN and CDR2 SYDVKM. The V gene lost 5 bases and the J gene lost 7 bases, with 18 bases spanning the gap. CDR3 size: 15 residues. The CDR3, as DNA: TGTGCCAGCAGTAGCAGGGTCCCGCTGGCCCAGCCCCAGCATTTT. It is translated as CASSSRVPLAQPQHF. The whole variable domain, filled in from reference TRBV28 and TRBJ1-5, reads DVKVTQSSRYLVKRTGEKVFLECVQDMDHENMFWYRQDPGLGLRLIYFSYDVKMKEKGDIPEGYSVSREKKERFSLILESASTNQTSMYLCASSSRVPLAQPQHFGDGTRLSIL.

This clone came up many times. The J gene is TRBJ1-1, the V gene TRBV9; D is ambiguous. CDR1 SGDLS and CDR2 YYNGEE come from the germline V gene. V was clipped by 0 bases and J by 3 bases, with 12 bases between them. This CDR3 spans 15 amino acids. Here the CDR3 reads CASSVGGSLDTEAFF. The CDR3 region has the DNA TGTGCCAGCAGCGTAGGAGGGTCTTTGGACACTGAAGCTTTCTTT.

This clone came up a few times. The CDR3 DNA reads TGTGCCAGCAGTTTGGACCGGGACAGGGGGCTCGACGAGCAGTACTTC. It codes for CASSLDRDRGLDEQYF. V is TRBV12-3 or TRBV12-4 and J is TRBJ2-7, with 12 bases aligning to TRBD1. The junction had 8 bases not matched to a gene; V was cut back by 3 bases and J by 5 bases. This CDR3 comprises 16 residues.

This clone is labeled as medium-sized (0.01 to 0.1%). The gene calls are TRBV6-5 and TRBJ2-5; D unresolved. With 0 bases removed from V and 2 bases from J, the gap between germline ends came to 7 bases. Germline V CDR1 and CDR2: MNHEY, SVGAGI. The CDR3 loop spans 14 amino acids. The chain's CDR3 is CASSYSENQETQYF. DNA of the CDR3: TGTGCCAGCAGTTACTCTGAGAATCAAGAGACCCAGTACTTC.

This clone was recorded many times. This chain's CDR3 is CAWKGLSYGYTF. The CDR3 region has the DNA TGTGCCTGGAAGGGCCTCTCCTATGGCTACACCTTC. This chain connects TRBV30 to TRBJ1-2; D is undetermined. The germline CDR1 and CDR2 sequences are GTSNPN and SVGIG (reference sequence). CDR3 size: 12 residues. The ends were cut back, 4 bases at V and 4 bases at J, with 10 bases in the middle.

Comments on this clone: One junction end disagrees with the germline gene, perhaps due to a read error. The rearrangement links TRBV4-3 to TRBJ1-2, with D uncertain. The CDR3 has 14 residues. The germline V gene encodes CDR1 LGHNA and CDR2 YSLEER. CDR3 bases: TGCGCGAGCAGGCAAGATTTTAGGGATAGTGGCTACACCTTC. It specifies CASRQDFRDSGYTF.

This clone counts as medium-sized (0.01 to 0.1%). CDR3 nucleotide sequence: TGCGCCAGCAGCCCGACAGGTGACCTCTACGAGCAGTACTTC. This sequence encodes CASSPTGDLYEQYF. The chain couples TRBV5-1 to TRBJ2-7; D possibly corresponds to TRBD1 (6 bases). This CDR3 region has 14 residues. The V and J ends lost 4 bases and 3 bases respectively, with 14 bases between them. Germline assignment: CDR1 SGHRS and CDR2 YFSETQ.

This clone is labeled medium-sized. This sample also contains other DNA sequences that code for the same CDR3. The V and J genes are TRBV4-1 and TRBJ1-2; D ambiguous. Germline CDR1 and CDR2: MGHRA and YSYEKL. The CDR3 is made up of 13 amino acids. V lost 0 bases and J lost 5, with 7 bases in between. The CDR3 DNA reads TGCGCCAGCAGCCAAGATAGATCTTATGGCTACACCTTC. Translated, it gives CASSQDRSYGYTF.

J is TRBJ2-1 and V is TRBV19, with 8 bases lining up with TRBD2. This CDR3 is built from 18 residues. From germline, CDR1 is LNHDA and CDR2 SQIVND (reference sequence). V gave up 8 bases and J gave up 8 bases; unmatched junction bases: 23. The CDR3 DNA reads TGTGCCAGTGATTGGCACAATCACGAGCGGGAGATGTCCTATGAGCAGTTCTTC. Residues: CASDWHNHEREMSYEQFF.

The chain joins TRBV20-1 to TRBJ1-1, with D possibly TRBD1 on 6 matching bases. Trimming removed 5 bases at V and 1 base at J, with 23 bases between. The CDR3 is made up of 17 amino acids. Germline V gene sequence: CDR1 DFQATT, CDR2 SNEGSKA (reference sequence). As DNA, the CDR3 is TGCAGTGCTCCTAAGACAAAATCGACAGGCCGGAACACTGAAGCTTTCTTT. Protein product: CSAPKTKSTGRNTEAFF.

The chain recombines TRBV11-1 with TRBJ2-7; 7 bases agree with TRBD1. Per the germline V gene, CDR1 is SGHAT and CDR2 is FQDESV (reference sequence). Unmatched junction bases numbered 9, after V lost 3 bases and J lost 7 bases. The CDR3 covers 14 residues. CDR3 bases: TGTGCCAGCAGCTTCGTGACAGGGTTACAAGAGCAGTACTTC. Translating it yields CASSFVTGLQEQYF.

This chain uses TRBV3-1 with TRBJ2-7, with D maybe TRBD2 (6 bases). The ends were cut back, 3 bases at V and 0 bases at J, with 15 bases in the middle. CDR3 length: 16 amino acids. Per germline, CDR1 LGHDT and CDR2 YNNKEL (reference sequence). For the CDR3, the DNA is TGTGCCAGCAGCCACGCGAGAAGCGGGCCCTCCTACGAGCAGTACTTC. Its translation is CASSHARSGPSYEQYF.

In regard to this clone: Its ends do not fully match the called genes, so a read error is possible. V gene TRBV11-2 combines with J gene TRBJ1-4; no firm D call. Germline V gene lookup returns CDR1 SGHAT and CDR2 FQNNGV. The CDR3 totals 13 residues. The CDR3 bases are TGTGACAGCAGCTTAGGGTTGGTTGAAAAATTGTTTTTT. Its protein product is CDSSLGLVEKLFF.

The V and J genes are TRBV20-1 and TRBJ1-2; no clear D. CDR3 length: 12 amino acids. Trimming took 5 bases from V and 12 from J, leaving 19 bases between them. Germline assignment: CDR1 DFQATT and CDR2 SNEGSKA (reference sequence). DNA of the CDR3: TGCAGTGCTCCTCCCTCTAGGGATGTACACACCTTC. It translates to CSAPPSRDVHTF.

This clone was counted many times. The rearrangement uses TRBV27 and TRBJ2-7; D gene ambiguous. V was cut by 1 base and J by 9 bases, with 7 bases left in between. Germline V gene sequence: CDR1 MNHEY, CDR2 SMNVEV (reference sequence). The CDR3 loop spans 11 amino acids. The CDR3 loop reads CASSLFGVQYF. As DNA, the CDR3 is TGTGCCAGCAGTTTATTTGGGGTGCAGTACTTC.

A few counts support this clone. The genes are TRBV11-1 and TRBJ1-2; D unclear. V was shortened by 1 base and J by 4 bases, with 7 bases between the two germline ends. Germline-derived CDR1 and CDR2 are SGHAT and FQDESV (reference sequence). The CDR3 runs to 13 residues. CDR3: CASSLGRSYGYTF. The CDR3 DNA is TGTGCCAGCAGCTTAGGGAGGTCCTATGGCTACACCTTC.

V gene TRBV19 combines with J gene TRBJ2-2; 13 bases map to TRBD2. The CDR3 extends over 17 amino acids. Germline V CDR1 and CDR2: LNHDA, SQIVND (reference sequence). V was clipped by 6 bases and J by 4 bases; unmatched bases: 8. CDR3 nucleotide sequence: TGTGCCAGTAGAGCGGGACTAGCGGGACTCGGCACCGGGGAGCTGTTTTTT. Translating gives CASRAGLAGLGTGELFF.

This clone showed up many times. The rearrangement links TRBV6-6 to TRBJ2-5; 7 bases are a match to TRBD1. V lost 4 bases and J lost 5; bases outside the gene matches: 16. The CDR3 has 17 residues. Per germline, CDR1 MNHNY and CDR2 SVGAGI (reference sequence). The CDR3 DNA is TGTGCCAGCAGTTCCTCTACAGGGGACCCCCTTGTGGAGACCCAGTACTTC. Encoded protein: CASSSSTGDPLVETQYF.

There are many counts of this clone. The V and J genes are TRBV28 and TRBJ2-7; D perhaps matches TRBD2 (6 bases). Trimming stripped 2 bases from V and 10 bases from J, with 15 bases between. Germline V gives CDR1 MDHEN, CDR2 SYDVKM. The CDR3 is made up of 13 amino acids. The CDR3 DNA is TGTGCCAGCAGTTTAGGGAACCTCGGGAGTCAGTACTTC. Protein sequence: CASSLGNLGSQYF.

By proportion, this clone is medium-sized. The chain carries TRBV20-1 and TRBJ2-5; TRBD1 agrees at 8 bases. The CDR3 spans 15 residues. V lost 5 bases, J lost 4 bases, and 12 bases stayed unmatched. Germline V lookup: CDR1 DFQATT, CDR2 SNEGSKA (reference sequence). The CDR3 DNA reads as TGCAGTGCTCGCCGTCCCGGGACAGGTTCAGAGACCCAGTACTTC. Its protein product is CSARRPGTGSETQYF.

The chain has TRBV20-1 and TRBJ1-5; D not certain. The CDR3 length is 14 residues. Per germline, CDR1 DFQATT and CDR2 SNEGSKA (reference sequence). V was clipped by 0 bases and J by 6 bases, with 12 bases between them. CDR3 region: CSARDRGNRQPQHF. The CDR3 region has the DNA TGCAGTGCTAGAGATCGAGGAAACCGTCAGCCCCAGCATTTT.